This T cell receptor (beta chain) comes out of a study of blood T cells in healthy people across ages. Study-wide context: When template switching was applied, about one barcoded beta molecule was captured per two T cells. Overall study findings and caveats: TCR beta diversity tracked closely with naive T cell percentage.

A note on this clonotype: Antigen unknown.

Total RNA was isolated from each sample in quantities of at least 5 micrograms. It was with a sample-barcoded 5' primer and a J-beta primer mix that a second PCR of roughly 6 to 12 cycles was run. At least 3 million CDR3-containing paired-end reads were obtained per sample. One entry per CDR3 protein, called by TCRdb with MiXCR from the 5' RACE reads. The table shows roughly 1.7 million distinct CDR3 sequences, with around 36% occurring only once. The CDR3 totals 16 residues. V dropped 2 bases and J dropped 1 base, with 17 bases sitting between them. CDR1 and CDR2 from the germline V gene are DFQATT and SNEGSKA (reference sequence).

The receptor was isolated from a woman aged 25 to 39 in good health. The sequenced material came from blood. The chain couples TRBV20-1 to TRBJ2-5; D may be TRBD2 (6 bases). The CDR3, as DNA: TGCAGTGCTAGAAAGGTTAGCGGTGACTTCCAAGAGACCCAGTACTTC. Residues: CSARKVSGDFQETQYF.